This T cell receptor (beta chain) was captured in a study of glioma-infiltrating T cells after dendritic cell vaccination. Assay: immunoSEQ multiplex PCR; the TCRdb copy retains only in-frame clones and omits some. The repertoire holds 20,000 to 25,000 clones, with about four fifths as singletons. Isocitrate dehydrogenase mutation was absent in all glioblastoma patients. The sequencing here drew on blood, taken before dendritic cell vaccination. The sequence was obtained from a human donor with glioblastoma.

Written as DNA, the CDR3 is TGTGCCAGCAGTGCGCGGGGGGGTACGCAGACCCAGTACTTC. Residues: CASSARGGTQTQYF. The V call is TRBV27, the J call TRBJ2-5; 9 nucleotides match TRBD2. Germline CDR1 reads MNHEY; CDR2 reads SMNVEV (reference sequence). V was pared by 5 bases and J by 6 bases, with 7 bases of the junction left unmatched. This CDR3 has 14 amino acids.